The rows below give T cell receptor beta chains drawn from one sample of a study of blood T cell repertoires in COVID-19. Assay: immunoSEQ multiplex PCR; the TCRdb copy retains only in-frame clones and omits some. In the table there are 150,000 to 200,000 clones, roughly 82% of which are singletons. Source material: PBMCs or T cells enriched from blood (not recorded which). Receptors originate from a man in his forties or fifties who had recovered from COVID-19. The CDR3 runs from the conserved cysteine through the conserved F or W. A D gene is named only where the DNA matches it firmly. Clone size is shown for a subset of rows, as once, few, many or a class of expanded clone.

v_gene	j_gene	d_gene	abundance	CDR3aa	CDR3nt
TRBV7-9	TRBJ2-1	TRBD2	NA	CASGSSGRAGYNEQFF	TGTGCCAGCGGGAGTAGCGGGAGGGCCGGGTACAATGAGCAGTTCTTC
TRBV6-5	TRBJ1-1	TRBD1	NA	CASSYGQGADKAFF	TGTGCCAGCAGTTACGGGCAGGGGGCGGACAAGGCTTTCTTT
TRBV7-9	TRBJ2-7	NA	NA	CASSLEIGYEQYF	TGTGCCAGCAGCTTAGAAATCGGGTACGAGCAGTACTTC
TRBV7-8	TRBJ1-1	NA	NA	CASSFPGGVTEAFF	TGTGCCAGCAGTTTCCCCGGGGGGGTGACTGAAGCTTTCTTT
TRBV29-1	TRBJ1-2	TRBD1	NA	CSVATGRYGYTF	TGCAGCGTTGCGACAGGGCGCTATGGCTACACCTTC
TRBV12-3/TRBV12-4	TRBJ2-7	NA	few	CASSTTGGEQYF	TGTGCCAGCAGTACCACAGGCGGCGAGCAGTACTTC
TRBV28	TRBJ1-4	NA	NA	CASLRDWVEEKLFF	TGTGCCAGCCTGAGAGACTGGGTTGAGGAAAAACTGTTTTTT
TRBV18	TRBJ1-6	NA	NA	CASSPLEIGVTSYNSPLHF	TGTGCCAGCTCACCACTGGAAATCGGGGTTACCTCCTATAATTCACCCCTCCACTTT
TRBV9	TRBJ1-1	NA	NA	CASTGVGGSGGAFF	TGTGCCAGCACGGGAGTGGGGGGTTCAGGTGGAGCTTTCTTT
TRBV5-4	TRBJ2-2	TRBD1	NA	CASSSGVRGQAGELFF	TGTGCCAGCAGCTCAGGGGTCAGGGGGCAAGCCGGGGAGCTGTTTTTT
TRBV19	TRBJ2-4	TRBD2	NA	CASSARLAGDWNIQYF	TGTGCCAGTAGTGCCCGACTAGCGGGAGACTGGAACATTCAGTACTTC
TRBV28	TRBJ2-3	NA	NA	CASSLRLDTQYF	TGTGCCAGCAGCCTCCGACTAGATACGCAGTATTTT
TRBV9	TRBJ2-3	NA	NA	CASSADYTDTQYF	TGTGCCAGCAGCGCAGATTATACAGATACGCAGTATTTT
TRBV5-1	TRBJ2-1	NA	NA	CASSLGGDEQFF	TGCGCCAGCAGCTTAGGCGGCGATGAGCAGTTCTTC
TRBV6-5	TRBJ1-5	NA	NA	CASSPGRGGSRAQHF	TGTGCCAGCAGTCCTGGACGGGGAGGTTCTCGGGCCCAGCATTTT
TRBV27	TRBJ2-7	TRBD2	NA	CASTLGGLAEYEQYF	TGTGCCAGCACTCTAGGTGGACTAGCGGAATACGAGCAGTACTTC
TRBV5-4	TRBJ2-5	NA	NA	CASSLVGETQYF	TGTGCCAGCAGCTTGGTCGGGGAGACCCAGTACTTC